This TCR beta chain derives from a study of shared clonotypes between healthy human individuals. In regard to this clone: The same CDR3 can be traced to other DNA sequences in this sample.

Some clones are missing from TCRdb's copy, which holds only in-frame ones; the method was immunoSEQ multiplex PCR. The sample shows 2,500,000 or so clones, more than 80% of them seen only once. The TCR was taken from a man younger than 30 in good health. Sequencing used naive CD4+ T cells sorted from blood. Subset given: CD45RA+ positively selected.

CDR3 region: CASSVASLGTDTQYF. The CDR3 DNA follows: TGTGCCAGCAGCGTAGCTAGCCTGGGCACAGATACGCAGTATTTT. V is TRBV9 and J is TRBJ2-3; D is perhaps TRBD2 (5 bases). CDR3 length: 15 residues. The germline gives CDR1 SGDLS, CDR2 YYNGEE. With 0 bases removed from V and 1 base from J, the gap between germline ends came to 9 bases.